This entry lists 26 T cell receptor beta chains sequenced from one sample in a study of shared clonotypes between healthy human individuals. Only in-frame clones appear in the TCRdb table, and some are missing; sequencing was by immunoSEQ multiplex PCR. The table includes about 1 million clones, under 80% detected once. Sequencing was performed on memory CD4+ T cells sorted from blood. Subset here: CD45RA-negative fraction. Source of these receptors: a man younger than 30 in good health.

V and J are TRBV29-1 and TRBJ1-3; D remains ambiguous. Trimming took 7 bases from V and 9 from J, leaving 19 bases between them. The CDR3 runs to 13 residues. Germline V lookup: CDR1 SQVTM, CDR2 ANQGSEA. The CDR3 is CSAYLNPGSTIYF. CDR3 nucleotide sequence: TGCAGCGCATACCTGAATCCGGGTAGCACCATATATTTT.

The chain uses TRBV28 and TRBJ1-2; the D gene is possibly TRBD1 (6 bases). Trimming removed 6 bases from V and 2 bases from J, with 10 bases in between. The CDR3 loop spans 13 amino acids. Germline-derived CDR1 and CDR2 are MDHEN and SYDVKM. CDR3 sequence reads: CASSIQGNYGYTF. The CDR3 nucleotides are TGTGCCAGCAGCATACAGGGAAACTATGGCTACACCTTC.

The chain combines TRBV30 with TRBJ2-1; TRBD2 is a possible D gene (5 bases). V lost 4 bases and J lost 2, with 9 bases in between. Germline V gene data show CDR1 as GTSNPN and CDR2 as SVGIG (reference sequence). The CDR3 spans 13 residues. The CDR3, as DNA: TGTGCCTGGAATGCGGGTGCCTACAATGAGCAGTTCTTC. Residues: CAWNAGAYNEQFF.

In regard to this clone: Other DNA sequences within the sample encode an identical CDR3. This chain uses TRBV10-3 with TRBJ2-7, with 9 nucleotides matching TRBD1. Germline-derived CDR1 and CDR2 are ENHRY and SYGVKD. J gave up 1 base and V 4 bases, and 2 bases lay outside the gene matches. This CDR3 comprises 14 residues. The DNA for the CDR3 is TGTGCCATCAGTGCCGGGACAGGGTCCTACGAGCAGTACTTC. Encoded protein: CAISAGTGSYEQYF.

The chain joins TRBV19 to TRBJ1-1; D might be TRBD1 (5 bases). Trimming left V 5 bases short and J 0 bases short, with 16 bases between. The germline V gene encodes CDR1 LNHDA and CDR2 SQIVND (reference sequence). This CDR3 has 16 residues. Here the CDR3 DNA reads TGTGCCAGTAGTTTAAAAGGACACTCGCTGAACACTGAAGCTTTCTTT. This codes for CASSLKGHSLNTEAFF.

This clone was observed a few times. The V call is TRBV29-1, the J call TRBJ2-3; 7 bases align to TRBD2. This CDR3 comprises 16 residues. J gave up 0 bases and V 1 base, and 7 bases lay outside the gene matches. CDR1 and CDR2 (germline): SQVTM, ANQGSEA. CDR3 in DNA: TGCAGCGTTGAAGGGATTAGCGGGTGGAGCACAGATACGCAGTATTTT. Amino acid sequence: CSVEGISGWSTDTQYF.

V usage is TRBV30 and J usage is TRBJ2-1; TRBD2 agrees at 8 bases. Trimming took 0 bases from V and 4 from J; bases not matched to a gene: 5. The CDR3 is 15 residues long. CDR1 is GTSNPN, CDR2 SVGIG, per germline (reference sequence). The CDR3 reads CAWSVISGIYNEQFF. CDR3 sequence (DNA): TGTGCCTGGAGTGTAATTAGCGGGATATACAATGAGCAGTTCTTC.

The DNA of the CDR3 is TGTGCCAGCAGCACCGGGACACTTCAGCCCCAGCATTTT. Translated, it gives CASSTGTLQPQHF. This sequence joins TRBV7-2 and TRBJ1-5; tentatively, D is TRBD1 (6 bases). The CDR3 has 13 amino acids. Germline V gives CDR1 SGHTA, CDR2 FQGNSA. Trimming stripped 5 bases from V and 6 bases from J, with 11 bases between.

This chain links TRBV4-1 with TRBJ2-5; either TRBD1 or TRBD2 may supply D (5 bases each). CDR1 MGHRA and CDR2 YSYEKL come from the germline V gene. V was clipped by 8 bases and J by 5 bases, with 21 bases between them. This CDR3 has 15 amino acids. The CDR3 sequence is CASADSTTVGETQYF. The CDR3 DNA follows: TGCGCCAGCGCGGACTCAACGACAGTGGGGGAGACCCAGTACTTC.

This clone showed up just a few times. V gene TRBV11-2 combines with J gene TRBJ2-7; 10 bases match TRBD2. The CDR3 consists of 16 residues. Germline V gene lookup returns CDR1 SGHAT and CDR2 FQNNGV. The trim removed 6 bases at V and 6 bases at J, leaving 14 bases unmatched. This CDR3 reads CASRAISGGPLLEQYF. CDR3 nucleotides: TGTGCCAGCAGGGCTATTAGCGGGGGGCCCTTGCTCGAGCAGTACTTC.

The sample holds many counts of this clone. This chain connects TRBV7-2 to TRBJ2-7; 10 bases fit TRBD2. Unmatched junction bases numbered 4, after V lost 5 bases and J lost 6 bases. The CDR3 covers 13 residues. CDR1 and CDR2 from the germline V gene are SGHTA and FQGNSA. The CDR3 region is CASSPRLAGEQYF. CDR3 in DNA: TGTGCCAGCAGCCCAAGACTAGCGGGCGAGCAGTACTTC.

This clone came up many times. The gene calls are TRBV7-3 and TRBJ2-3; TRBD2 matches at 12 bases. V was clipped by 0 bases and J by 6 bases; unmatched bases: 10. CDR1 SGHTA and CDR2 FQGTGA come from the germline V gene. The CDR3 extends over 18 amino acids. CDR3 region: CASSLTPPSGGARDTQYF. Here the CDR3 DNA reads TGTGCCAGCAGCTTAACCCCCCCTAGCGGGGGGGCACGTGATACGCAGTATTTT.

The chain has TRBV29-1 and TRBJ1-2; D is possibly TRBD1 (5 bases). Trimming took 5 bases from V and 0 from J, leaving 19 bases between them. This CDR3 comprises 16 residues. Germline V CDR1 and CDR2: SQVTM, ANQGSEA. CDR3 region: CSVPGDSGATNYGYTF. CDR3 nucleotide sequence: TGCAGCGTTCCCGGAGACAGCGGGGCGACTAACTATGGCTACACCTTC.

This chain uses TRBV7-9 with TRBJ1-6, with 8 bases that match TRBD1. Germline trimming cut 6 bases from V and 9 bases from J; bases unmatched to any gene: 7. From germline, CDR1 is SEHNR and CDR2 FQNEAQ (reference sequence). The CDR3 spans 14 residues. This CDR3 reads CASSSTGVGSPLHF. CDR3 DNA sequence: TGTGCCAGCAGTTCGACAGGGGTTGGTTCACCCCTCCACTTT.

This chain connects TRBV5-1 to TRBJ1-5, with 7 bases lining up with TRBD1. Trimming cost V 3 bases and J 4 bases; bases outside gene matches: 7. The CDR3 loop spans 15 amino acids. From germline, CDR1 is SGHRS and CDR2 YFSETQ. The CDR3 reads CASSSGTDQNQPQHF. DNA for the CDR3: TGCGCCAGCAGCTCCGGGACAGACCAAAATCAGCCCCAGCATTTT.

This clone was seen many times. The chain is built from TRBV4-3 and TRBJ2-2; a possible D gene is TRBD1 (6 bases). CDR3 length: 15 amino acids. CDR1 and CDR2 from the germline V gene are LGHNA and YSLEER. V dropped 0 bases and J dropped 7 bases, with 12 bases sitting between them. The CDR3 nucleotides are TGCGCCAGCAGCCAAGAAGGGACAAATAACGGGGAGCTGTTTTTT. Translating it yields CASSQEGTNNGELFF.

A word on this clone: This sample also contains other DNA sequences that code for the same CDR3. This chain uses TRBV10-3 with TRBJ2-3; D may match TRBD1 or TRBD2 (6 bases each). The CDR3 loop spans 13 amino acids. V lost 8 bases and J 5 bases, leaving 14 bases between the germline ends. Germline assignment: CDR1 ENHRY and CDR2 SYGVKD. The CDR3, as DNA: TGTGCCATCTCTGGGGGGCGCGAAGATACGCAGTATTTT. Amino acids: CAISGGREDTQYF.

The rearrangement joins TRBV6-6 to TRBJ2-2; a weak D match, TRBD1 (6 bases). Between the trimmed V and J ends, which lost 2 bases and 3 bases, there was a span of 7 bases. This CDR3 comprises 14 residues. Germline CDR1 is MNHNY and CDR2 is SVGAGI (reference sequence). This CDR3 is CASSYNRDTGELFF. CDR3 nucleotide sequence: TGTGCCAGCAGTTACAACAGGGACACCGGGGAGCTGTTTTTT.

The V call is TRBV7-2, the J call TRBJ2-2; 8 positions match TRBD2. Trimming at V came to 6 bases and at J to 7 bases, leaving 7 bases not matched to a gene. The CDR3 is 14 amino acids. Germline loops: CDR1 SGHTA, CDR2 FQGNSA. The CDR3 spells CASSQILAGGELFF. The CDR3 DNA is TGTGCCAGCAGTCAAATTCTAGCGGGCGGGGAGCTGTTTTTT.

V usage is TRBV7-2 and J usage is TRBJ1-4; D not resolved. Germline V gene sequence: CDR1 SGHTA, CDR2 FQGNSA. This CDR3 is built from 12 residues. V was trimmed by 1 base and J by 11 bases, leaving 8 bases between them. This CDR3 is CASSLGGGKLFF. CDR3 DNA: TGTGCCAGCAGCTTAGGCGGAGGGAAACTGTTTTTT.

The chain couples TRBV6-6 to TRBJ2-7; possibly TRBD2 for D (5 bases). The CDR3 extends over 13 amino acids. Germline CDR1 MNHNY, CDR2 SVGAGI (reference sequence). Trimming took off 7 bases at V and 0 bases at J, with 10 bases between the two ends. CDR3 loop: CASNSVASYEQYF. For the CDR3, the DNA is TGTGCCAGCAATAGCGTAGCCTCCTACGAGCAGTACTTC.

The V gene is TRBV6-5, the J gene TRBJ1-5; TRBD1 agrees at 7 bases. Germline V lookup: CDR1 MNHEY, CDR2 SVGAGI. Unmatched junction bases numbered 7, after V lost 2 bases and J lost 6 bases. The CDR3 is made up of 15 amino acids. This CDR3 is CASSYRQGRGQPQHF. CDR3 sequence (DNA): TGTGCCAGCAGTTACCGACAGGGAAGGGGTCAGCCCCAGCATTTT.

The V and J genes are TRBV5-4 and TRBJ2-7; D gene ambiguous. The CDR3 totals 11 residues. The V end was cut by 5 bases, the J end by 6 bases, with 9 bases between. Germline CDR1 reads SGHNT; CDR2 reads YYREEE (reference sequence). CDR3 loop: CASSAFGEQYF. The CDR3 DNA follows: TGTGCCAGCAGTGCGTTTGGCGAGCAGTACTTC.

V is TRBV27 and J is TRBJ2-1, with D perhaps TRBD2 (5 bases). The CDR3 runs to 15 residues. Germline V gives CDR1 MNHEY, CDR2 SMNVEV (reference sequence). V was trimmed by 7 bases and J by 5 bases, leaving 18 bases between them. In DNA, the CDR3 is TGTGCCAGCACCGCCGGACTCCCCAGTAACAATGAGCAGTTCTTC. This gives the protein CASTAGLPSNNEQFF.

About this clone: Germline and junction disagree at one end, which may indicate a read error. The chain combines TRBV7-7 with TRBJ2-5; a possible D gene is TRBD1 (6 bases). The CDR3 extends over 14 amino acids. Germline V gene data show CDR1 as SSHAT and CDR2 as FNYEAQ (reference sequence). CDR3 protein: CASRGQGIGETQYF. The CDR3, as DNA: TGTGCTAGCAGAGGCCAGGGGATAGGCGAGACCCAGTACTTC.

The V call is TRBV5-1, the J call TRBJ2-2; no clear D gene. Trimming removed 7 bases from V and 7 bases from J, with 20 bases in between. This CDR3 is built from 15 residues. Germline CDR1 SGHRS, CDR2 YFSETQ. CDR3 in DNA: TGCGCCAGCCAAATGAACGTTGTTTTGAACGGGGAGCTGTTTTTT. Translated: CASQMNVVLNGELFF.